Below are 5 T cell receptor beta chains sequenced from a single sample in a study of Ad26.COV2.S vaccination and SARS-CoV-2 variants. The data were produced by immunoSEQ multiplex PCR, yet TCRdb's version contains in-frame clones alone and is incomplete. The table records roughly 380,000 clones, around 90% of them present only once. The material was peripheral blood, obtained after recovery from COVID-19. Receptors were obtained from a human donor who had recovered from COVID-19.

This rearrangement joins TRBV6-5 to TRBJ2-7, with D unclear. Germline loops: CDR1 MNHEY, CDR2 SVGAGI. The V gene lost 7 bases and the J gene lost 2 bases, with 12 bases spanning the gap. The CDR3 runs 13 residues. CDR3 protein: CASTGRLAYEQYF. In DNA form, the CDR3 reads TGTGCCAGCACCGGACGCTTAGCCTACGAGCAGTACTTC.

This clone was found a few times. This chain links TRBV6-2 or TRBV6-3 with TRBJ2-7; TRBD1 matches 7 bases. Losses at the gene ends were 0 bases for V and 3 bases for J; bases not matched to a gene: 14. There are 18 residues in the CDR3. From germline, CDR1 is MNHEY and CDR2 SVGEGT. The CDR3 region is CASSYSIGKGQIGYEQYF. Here the CDR3 DNA reads TGTGCCAGCAGTTACTCGATCGGTAAGGGACAGATCGGCTACGAGCAGTACTTC.

This chain uses TRBV28 with TRBJ1-2; D possibly corresponds to TRBD1 (5 bases). V was shortened by 2 bases and J by 4 bases, with 11 bases between the two germline ends. CDR1 and CDR2 from the germline V gene are MDHEN and SYDVKM. The length of the CDR3 is 14 residues. The CDR3 is CASSLPGEPYGYTF. The CDR3 nucleotides are TGTGCCAGCAGTTTACCGGGGGAGCCCTATGGCTACACCTTC.

The CDR3, as DNA: TGTGCCAGCAGCTCTGGCGGGAACACTGAAGCTTTCTTT. Amino acid sequence: CASSSGGNTEAFF. This chain links TRBV9 with TRBJ1-1; D is ambiguous. The ends were cut back, 4 bases at V and 1 base at J, with 8 bases in the middle. The length of the CDR3 is 13 residues. The germline V gene has CDR1 SGDLS and CDR2 YYNGEE.

This chain uses TRBV18 with TRBJ1-5; D possibly corresponds to TRBD1 (6 bases). This CDR3 comprises 16 residues. V was cut by 1 base and J by 5 bases, with 15 bases left in between. Germline V CDR1 and CDR2: KGHSH, LQKENI. The CDR3 reads CASSPRGRDTYQPQHF. The CDR3 DNA sequence: TGTGCCAGCTCACCACGAGGGCGGGACACCTATCAGCCCCAGCATTTT.